What follows are 24 T cell receptor beta chains derived from one specimen sequenced in a study of response to subunit inactivated influenza vaccine (dated by TCRdb to the late 2010s). Library preparation employed RT-PCR. TCRdb records Illumina HiSeq 2500 as the sequencer. The public reads were reanalyzed by TCRdb: fastp trimming at Q25, MiXCR alignment, in-frame beta chains only. Rows matching on CDR3 protein sequence are summarized as one entry with the most common DNA and genes. Present in this sample are 600,000 to 850,000 distinct CDR3 sequences, roughly 15% of which were seen just once. 6.5% to 8% of the sample is in the top ten clones. The sequencing here drew on PBMCs from blood, taken 14 to 15 days before vaccination. The receptor source for this set is a middle-aged man who received an inactivated influenza vaccine. Donor details come from another sample of the same person, matched by shared clones.

The chain joins TRBV11-2 to TRBJ2-5; D unclear. The germline V and J ends were trimmed by 0 bases and 6 bases, with 14 bases remaining between them. Germline loops: CDR1 SGHAT, CDR2 FQNNGV. This CDR3 spans 15 amino acids. The CDR3 spells CASSLDHAQAQTQYF. DNA of the CDR3: TGTGCCAGCAGCTTAGATCATGCCCAGGCGCAGACCCAGTACTTC.

This clonotype was recorded a few times. The chain employs TRBV5-6 and TRBJ1-5; the match to TRBD1 covers 7 bases. Trimming took 3 bases from V and 6 from J; bases not matched to a gene: 3. The CDR3 runs 13 residues. Germline CDR1 and CDR2: SGHDT and YYEEEE. The chain's CDR3 is CASSSGGSQPQHF. The CDR3 nucleotides are TGTGCCAGCAGCTCAGGGGGTTCTCAGCCCCAGCATTTT.

This chain uses TRBV24-1 with TRBJ2-1; the match to TRBD2 covers 8 bases. Germline-derived CDR1 and CDR2 are KGHDR and SFDVKD. This CDR3 region has 17 residues. V lost 4 bases and J lost 5; bases outside the gene matches: 12. CDR3 in amino acids: CATSDPPGAGENNEQFF. In DNA, the CDR3 is TGTGCCACCAGTGACCCCCCCGGAGCGGGGGAGAACAATGAGCAGTTCTTC.

The sample holds a few counts of this clonotype. The rearrangement links TRBV28 to TRBJ2-5; 10 positions agree with TRBD1. CDR1 and CDR2 from the germline V gene are MDHEN and SYDVKM. This CDR3 is built from 16 residues. Trimming took 5 bases from V and 4 from J; bases not matched to a gene: 10. The CDR3 spells CASSNAGDRGRETQYF. As DNA, the CDR3 is TGTGCCAGCAGTAACGCTGGGGACAGGGGCCGAGAGACCCAGTACTTC.

The chain recombines TRBV3-1 with TRBJ2-1, with D perhaps matching TRBD2 (5 bases). The ends were cut back, 0 bases at V and 6 bases at J, with 15 bases in the middle. Germline V lookup: CDR1 LGHDT, CDR2 YNNKEL (reference sequence). CDR3 length: 16 residues. CDR3 bases: TGTGCCAGCAGCCAAGAATTCCTAGCCGTAGGCAATGAGCAGTTCTTC. Residues: CASSQEFLAVGNEQFF.

The genes are TRBV5-5 and TRBJ2-3; D may correspond to TRBD1 or TRBD2 (5 bases each). The CDR3 consists of 13 residues. Germline V gene sequence: CDR1 SGHKS, CDR2 YYEKEE (reference sequence). Trimming removed 3 bases from V and 4 bases from J, with 9 bases in between. Written as DNA, the CDR3 is TGTGCCAGCAGCTCGCAGGGAGCAGATACGCAGTATTTT. The encoded protein is CASSSQGADTQYF.

In nucleotides, the CDR3 is TGCGCCAGCAGCTACCAAGTAGAGAACACTGAAGCTTTCTTT. This encodes CASSYQVENTEAFF. This chain uses TRBV5-1 with TRBJ1-1; D gene ambiguous. CDR1 and CDR2 (germline): SGHRS, YFSETQ. This CDR3 has 14 residues. The V gene lost 3 bases and the J gene lost 1 base, with 10 bases spanning the gap.

This clonotype has just a few counts. The rearrangement uses TRBV7-9 and TRBJ1-2; no clear D. The germline V gene has CDR1 SEHNR and CDR2 FQNEAQ (reference sequence). CDR3 length equals 13 residues. V gave up 2 bases and J gave up 8 bases, with 12 bases separating them. The CDR3 region is CASSLTRTEGYTF. Written as DNA, the CDR3 is TGTGCCAGCAGCTTAACGCGGACCGAAGGCTACACCTTC.

The gene calls are TRBV6-2 or TRBV6-3 and TRBJ2-7; TRBD2 matches at 15 bases. The CDR3 spans 16 residues. Germline V gene lookup returns CDR1 MNHEY and CDR2 SVGEGT. Losses at the gene ends were 7 bases for V and 3 bases for J; bases not matched to a gene: 7. In DNA form, the CDR3 reads TGTGCCAGCACCGGACTAGCGGGAGGGCCTGTCTACGAGCAGTACTTC. Its translation is CASTGLAGGPVYEQYF.

The chain uses TRBV5-1 and TRBJ2-2; 7 bases agree with TRBD1. This CDR3 is 14 amino acids long. CDR1 is SGHRS, CDR2 YFSETQ, per germline. Germline trimming cut 3 bases from V and 7 bases from J; bases unmatched to any gene: 6. CDR3 residues: CASSSTGPGGELFF. The CDR3 region has the DNA TGCGCCAGCAGCTCGACAGGGCCGGGCGGGGAGCTGTTTTTT. Together with reference TRBV5-1 and TRBJ2-2, the CDR3 gives the full variable domain: KAGVTQTPRYLIKTRGQQVTLSCSPISGHRSVSWYQQTPGQGLQFLFEYFSETQRNKGNFPGRFSGRQFSNSRSEMNVSTLELGDSALYLCASSSTGPGGELFFGEGSRLTVL.

In its sample, this clonotype was seen a few times. V is TRBV12-3 or TRBV12-4 and J is TRBJ2-5; 7 nucleotides line up with TRBD2. V dropped 3 bases and J dropped 4; count of bases not matched to a gene: 5. This CDR3 region has 14 residues. The CDR3 loop reads CASSLGGTPETQYF. The CDR3 DNA sequence: TGTGCCAGCAGTTTGGGGGGGACCCCAGAGACCCAGTACTTC.

The gene calls are TRBV5-1 and TRBJ2-5; the D call may be TRBD1 or TRBD2 (5 bases each). The germline V gene has CDR1 SGHRS and CDR2 YFSETQ. The CDR3 sequence is 16 residues long. Deletions cut 0 bases from V and 1 base from J, with 13 bases between. CDR3 loop: CASSLDGGRGQETQYF. CDR3 in DNA: TGCGCCAGCAGCTTGGATGGGGGAAGGGGCCAAGAGACCCAGTACTTC.

The V and J genes are TRBV20-1 and TRBJ2-2, with unresolved D. This CDR3 spans 14 amino acids. CDR1 and CDR2 (germline): DFQATT, SNEGSKA (reference sequence). V gave up 0 bases and J gave up 2 bases, with 7 bases separating them. The CDR3 here is CSARDLFNTGELFF. CDR3 in DNA: TGCAGTGCTAGAGATCTGTTCAACACCGGGGAGCTGTTTTTT.

This clonotype has only a few counts. The chain has TRBV4-3 and TRBJ2-3, with D possibly matching TRBD2 (5 bases). Deletions cut 0 bases from V and 11 bases from J, with 21 bases between. Germline V gene sequence: CDR1 LGHNA, CDR2 YSLEER. CDR3 size: 16 residues. CDR3 nucleotides: TGCGCCAGCAGCCAAGATAGTGGACCCCAAAGAGGGAGGCAGTATTTT. Amino acids: CASSQDSGPQRGRQYF.

The V gene is TRBV3-1, the J gene TRBJ1-5, with a tentative D call TRBD1 (5 bases). V lost 4 bases and J 5 bases, leaving 12 bases between the germline ends. The CDR3 runs to 14 residues. Germline V gene sequence: CDR1 LGHDT, CDR2 YNNKEL (reference sequence). CDR3 DNA: TGTGCCAGCAGCCGCACCTGGGGGGATCAGCCCCAGCATTTT. As protein: CASSRTWGDQPQHF.

The chain carries TRBV7-6 and TRBJ2-3; possible D gene TRBD2, 6 bases. The V end lost 2 bases, the J end lost 2 bases, and 14 bases lay between the germline ends. The CDR3 contains 16 residues. Germline loops: CDR1 SGHVS, CDR2 FNYEAQ. In DNA form, the CDR3 reads TGTGCCAGCAGCTTAATACGGGGACTCAACACAGATACGCAGTATTTT. Residues: CASSLIRGLNTDTQYF.

The chain joins TRBV6-1 to TRBJ2-3; D unclear. Germline V gene data show CDR1 as MNHNS and CDR2 as SASEGT. V shed 6 bases and J shed 3 bases, with 16 bases lying between them. The CDR3 contains 15 residues. In nucleotides, the CDR3 is TGTGCCAGCAGCCTGAGGAGCAGAAGGACAGATACGCAGTATTTT. This sequence encodes CASSLRSRRTDTQYF.

This clonotype was picked up a small number of times. The rearrangement uses TRBV7-8 and TRBJ2-7; D is perhaps TRBD1 (5 bases). Trimming cost V 2 bases and J 5 bases, with 7 bases left between them. The V gene's germline CDR1 is SGHVS and CDR2 FQNEAQ. The CDR3 is made up of 12 amino acids. In DNA form, the CDR3 reads TGTGCCAGCAGCTTACAGGGTCACGAGCAGTACTTC. Its protein is CASSLQGHEQYF. The full variable domain, with the rest looked up from reference TRBV7-8 and TRBJ2-7, is GAGVSQSPRYKVAKRGQDVALRCDPISGHVSLFWYQQALGQGPEFLTYFQNEAQLDKSGLPSDRFFAERPEGSVSTLKIQRTQQEDSAVYLCASSLQGHEQYFGPGTRLTVT.

This clonotype was seen a few times. The rearrangement uses TRBV12-3 or TRBV12-4 and TRBJ2-1, with TRBD1 matching 9 bases. V lost 0 bases to trimming and J lost 0 bases; unmatched junction nucleotides: 3. The CDR3 spans 17 residues. The CDR3 coding sequence is TGTGCCAGCAGTTTAGCTCCGACAGGGGGCTCCTACAATGAGCAGTTCTTC. Its protein is CASSLAPTGGSYNEQFF.

The rearrangement links TRBV27 to TRBJ1-6; possibly TRBD1 for D (5 bases). The germline V gene has CDR1 MNHEY and CDR2 SMNVEV (reference sequence). The V end lost 7 bases, the J end lost 3 bases, and 13 bases lay between the germline ends. The CDR3 loop spans 15 amino acids. The CDR3 DNA is TGTGCCAGCATGAGGCAGGGTGTCTATAATTCACCCCTCCACTTT. It is translated as CASMRQGVYNSPLHF.

This clonotype was counted at least ten times. V is TRBV5-1 and J is TRBJ2-1; TRBD2 matches 8 bases. This CDR3 has 15 amino acids. The germline gives CDR1 SGHRS, CDR2 YFSETQ. J gave up 7 bases and V 5 bases, and 11 bases lay outside the gene matches. Here the CDR3 reads CASRRVSGNLNEQFF. The CDR3 coding sequence is TGCGCCAGCAGACGAGTTAGCGGGAATCTGAATGAGCAGTTCTTC.

This clonotype has a handful of counts. The V and J genes are TRBV12-3 or TRBV12-4 and TRBJ2-5; D perhaps matches TRBD1 (5 bases). This CDR3 is 15 amino acids long. V was pared by 8 bases and J by 5 bases, with 21 bases between. In nucleotides, the CDR3 is TGTGCCAGCGGTAGGGGCCCAGAGGTCTCGGAGACCCAGTACTTC. Translated: CASGRGPEVSETQYF.

This clonotype was detected only a few times. The chain employs TRBV27 and TRBJ2-5; TRBD2 matches 7 bases. With 1 base clipped from V and 5 bases from J, the junction kept 4 bases outside the gene matches. The CDR3 is made up of 14 amino acids. Germline V gene data show CDR1 as MNHEY and CDR2 as SMNVEV (reference sequence). For the CDR3, the DNA is TGTGCCAGCAGTTTATACACCGGGGGGGAGACCCAGTACTTC. Protein: CASSLYTGGETQYF.

This clonotype was seen many times. The chain employs TRBV12-3 or TRBV12-4 and TRBJ2-3; D remains ambiguous. The CDR3 loop spans 13 amino acids. V dropped 2 bases and J dropped 4 bases, with 7 bases sitting between them. The CDR3 region has the DNA TGTGCCAGCAGTTTATTTCGGTCAGATACGCAGTATTTT. Translated: CASSLFRSDTQYF.